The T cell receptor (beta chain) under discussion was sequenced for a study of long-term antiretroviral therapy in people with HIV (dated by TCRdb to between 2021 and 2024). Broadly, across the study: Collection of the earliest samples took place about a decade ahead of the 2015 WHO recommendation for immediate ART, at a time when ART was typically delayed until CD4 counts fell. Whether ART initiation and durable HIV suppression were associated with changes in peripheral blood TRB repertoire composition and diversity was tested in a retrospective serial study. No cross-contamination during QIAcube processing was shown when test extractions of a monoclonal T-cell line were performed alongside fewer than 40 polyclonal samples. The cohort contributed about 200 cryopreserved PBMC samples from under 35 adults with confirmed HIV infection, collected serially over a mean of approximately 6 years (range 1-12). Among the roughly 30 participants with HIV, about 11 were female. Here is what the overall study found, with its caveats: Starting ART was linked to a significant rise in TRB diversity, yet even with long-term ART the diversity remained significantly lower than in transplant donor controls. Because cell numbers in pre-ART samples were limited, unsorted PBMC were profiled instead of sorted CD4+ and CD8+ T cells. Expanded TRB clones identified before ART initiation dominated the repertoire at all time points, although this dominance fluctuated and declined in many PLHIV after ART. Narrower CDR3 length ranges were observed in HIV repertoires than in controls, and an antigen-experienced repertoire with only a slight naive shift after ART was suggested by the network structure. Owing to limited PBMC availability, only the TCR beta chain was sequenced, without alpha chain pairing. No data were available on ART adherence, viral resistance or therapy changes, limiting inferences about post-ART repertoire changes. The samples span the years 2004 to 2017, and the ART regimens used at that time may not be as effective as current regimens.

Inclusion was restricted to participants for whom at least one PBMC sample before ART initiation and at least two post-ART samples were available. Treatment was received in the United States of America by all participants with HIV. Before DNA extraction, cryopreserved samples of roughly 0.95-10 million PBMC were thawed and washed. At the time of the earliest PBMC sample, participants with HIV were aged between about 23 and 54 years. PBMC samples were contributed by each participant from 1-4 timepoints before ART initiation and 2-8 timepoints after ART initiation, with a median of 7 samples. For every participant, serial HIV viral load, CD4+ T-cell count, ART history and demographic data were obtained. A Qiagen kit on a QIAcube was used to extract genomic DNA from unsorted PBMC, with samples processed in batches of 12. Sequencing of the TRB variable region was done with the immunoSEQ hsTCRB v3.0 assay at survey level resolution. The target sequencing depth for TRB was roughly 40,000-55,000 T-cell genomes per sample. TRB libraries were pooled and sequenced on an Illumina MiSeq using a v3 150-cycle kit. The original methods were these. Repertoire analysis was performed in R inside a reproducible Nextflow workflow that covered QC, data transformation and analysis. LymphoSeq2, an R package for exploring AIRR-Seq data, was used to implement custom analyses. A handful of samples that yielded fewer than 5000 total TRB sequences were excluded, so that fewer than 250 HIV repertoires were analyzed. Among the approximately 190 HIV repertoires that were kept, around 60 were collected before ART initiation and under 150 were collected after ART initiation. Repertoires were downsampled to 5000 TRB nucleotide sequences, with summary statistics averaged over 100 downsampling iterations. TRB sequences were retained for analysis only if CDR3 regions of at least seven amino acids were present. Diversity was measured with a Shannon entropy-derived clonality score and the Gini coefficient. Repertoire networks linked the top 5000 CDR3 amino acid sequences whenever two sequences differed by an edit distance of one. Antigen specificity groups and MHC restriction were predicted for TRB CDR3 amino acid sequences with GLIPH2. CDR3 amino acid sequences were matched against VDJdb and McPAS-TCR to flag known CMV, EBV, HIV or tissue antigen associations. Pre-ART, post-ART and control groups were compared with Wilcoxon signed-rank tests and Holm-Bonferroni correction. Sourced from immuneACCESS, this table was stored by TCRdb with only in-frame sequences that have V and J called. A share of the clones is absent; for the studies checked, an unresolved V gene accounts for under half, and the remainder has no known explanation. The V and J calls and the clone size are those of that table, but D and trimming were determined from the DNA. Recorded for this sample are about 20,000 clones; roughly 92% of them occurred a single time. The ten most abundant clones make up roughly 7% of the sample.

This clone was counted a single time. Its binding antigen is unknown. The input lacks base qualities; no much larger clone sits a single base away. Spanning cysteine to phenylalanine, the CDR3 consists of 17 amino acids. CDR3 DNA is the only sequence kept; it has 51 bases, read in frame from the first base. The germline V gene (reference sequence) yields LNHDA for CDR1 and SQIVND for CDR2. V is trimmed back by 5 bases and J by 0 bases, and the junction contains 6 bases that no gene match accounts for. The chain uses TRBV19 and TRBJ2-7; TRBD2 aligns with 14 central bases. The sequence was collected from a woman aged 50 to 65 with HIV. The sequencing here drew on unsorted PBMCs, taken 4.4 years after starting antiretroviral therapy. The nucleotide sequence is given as TGTGCCAGTAGTCCCGGACTAGCGGGGGGACTCTCCTACGAGCAGTACTTC. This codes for CASSPGLAGGLSYEQYF.